Sequencing of this T cell receptor (beta chain) was carried out in a study of beta chain features in type 1 diabetes. Sequencing targeted expressed TCRB transcripts, as all isolated RNA had been reverse transcribed. Mean read depth for naive, central memory and regulatory T cell samples was approximately 3.57 million reads. The table came from immunoSEQ multiplex PCR; TCRdb's copy has only in-frame clones and leaves some out. The data contain over 300,000 clones, roughly 8% of them seen just once; the ten biggest clones take up less than 0.45%. Notes on this clone: The antigen is undetermined.

Isolation of CD4+ naive, central memory, regulatory and stem cell-like memory cells was achieved by sorting via CD45RO/CCR7/CD25/CD127/CD95/CD27. Germline trimming cut 4 bases from V and 9 bases from J; bases unmatched to any gene: 8. The CDR3 sequence is 15 residues long. Germline V gives CDR1 SGHTS, CDR2 YDEGEE. Study observations and caveats: Fewer insertions but more deletions were seen at VDJ junctions in type 1 diabetes patients. Moderate but significant shortening of TCRB CDR3s was recorded in all four CD4+ subsets from Type 1 diabetes patients.

The chain links TRBV5-8 to TRBJ2-1, with TRBD1 matching 12 bases. The sample was central memory CD4+ T cells from blood. This TCR was recovered from a woman under 30 in good health. The CDR3 DNA is TGTGCCAGCAGCCGTCGGGACAGGGGGCCGGGTGAGCAGTTCTTC. Its translation is CASSRRDRGPGEQFF.